Listed below are T cell receptor beta chains from one sample, sequenced in a study of cytomegalovirus exposure and HLA in healthy donors. Sequencing used immunoSEQ multiplex PCR; TCRdb keeps in-frame clones, though not all of them. This repertoire includes about 160,000 clones. Sequencing used PBMCs. These receptors were collected from a woman aged 60-75 years in good health and CMV-seronegative. CDR3s include the opening cysteine and the closing phenylalanine or tryptophan. D genes are given only for firm matches.

v_gene: TRBV5-4
j_gene: TRBJ2-1
d_gene: TRBD1
CDR3nt: TGTGCCAGCAGCCGGGACAGGTCCTCCTACAATGAGCAGTTCTTC
CDR3aa: CASSRDRSSYNEQFF

v_gene: TRBV29-1
j_gene: TRBJ1-5
d_gene: NA
CDR3nt: TGCAGCGTCGGGACCGGGACTCCGGGGAATCAGCCCCAGCATTTT
CDR3aa: CSVGTGTPGNQPQHF

v_gene: TRBV6-5
j_gene: TRBJ2-7
d_gene: NA
CDR3nt: TGTGCCAGCAGCCCGGGACTGGGCTACGAGCAGTACTTC
CDR3aa: CASSPGLGYEQYF

v_gene: TRBV14
j_gene: TRBJ1-6
d_gene: TRBD1
CDR3nt: TGTGCCAGCAGCCAGTCGACAGGGGTAAATTCACCCCTCCACTTT
CDR3aa: CASSQSTGVNSPLHF

v_gene: TRBV10-3
j_gene: TRBJ1-1
d_gene: NA
CDR3nt: TGTGCCATCAGTGAGTTTAAACAGGGCATGAACACTGAAGCTTTCTTT
CDR3aa: CAISEFKQGMNTEAFF

v_gene: TRBV7-7
j_gene: TRBJ2-1
d_gene: NA
CDR3nt: TGTGCCAGCAGCTTGGGAGGAGGGTACAATGAGCAGTTCTTC
CDR3aa: CASSLGGGYNEQFF

v_gene: TRBV29-1
j_gene: TRBJ1-1
d_gene: NA
CDR3nt: TGCAGCGTTGCCCCCCCCCGGGACACTGAAGCTTTCTTT
CDR3aa: CSVAPPRDTEAFF

v_gene: TRBV5-1
j_gene: TRBJ2-3
d_gene: TRBD2
CDR3nt: TGCGCCAGCAGCTTGGGCGGGGGGGCCACAGATACGCAGTATTTT
CDR3aa: CASSLGGGATDTQYF

v_gene: TRBV18
j_gene: TRBJ2-7
d_gene: TRBD2
CDR3nt: TGTGCCAGCTCTCGCACTAGCGGGGGGGCCTACGAGCAGTACTTC
CDR3aa: CASSRTSGGAYEQYF

v_gene: TRBV18
j_gene: TRBJ1-5
d_gene: TRBD1
CDR3nt: TGTGCCAGCTCAAGGGGACAGGGGAGGAATCAGCCCCAGCATTTT
CDR3aa: CASSRGQGRNQPQHF

v_gene: TRBV27
j_gene: TRBJ2-7
d_gene: TRBD2
CDR3nt: TGTGCCAGCAGTTTCCAGGAAGCGGGAGGTCCCTACGAGCAGTACTTC
CDR3aa: CASSFQEAGGPYEQYF

v_gene: TRBV7-9
j_gene: TRBJ2-7
d_gene: TRBD1
CDR3nt: TGTGCCAGCAGCCCGGGGACAGGGAGACGCTACGAGCAGTACTTC
CDR3aa: CASSPGTGRRYEQYF

v_gene: TRBV2
j_gene: TRBJ1-5
d_gene: TRBD1
CDR3nt: TGTGCCAGCAGCGCCGGGACAGGGGTTTTTGAGCCCCAGCATTTT
CDR3aa: CASSAGTGVFEPQHF

v_gene: TRBV11-1
j_gene: TRBJ2-3
d_gene: TRBD1
CDR3nt: TGTGCCAGCAGCCCTGGACAGGGGAACACAGATACGCAGTATTTT
CDR3aa: CASSPGQGNTDTQYF

v_gene: TRBV7-3
j_gene: TRBJ2-7
d_gene: TRBD1
CDR3nt: TGTGCCAGCAGCTCGGGACAGGGCTCATACGAGCAGTACTTC
CDR3aa: CASSSGQGSYEQYF

v_gene: TRBV5-1
j_gene: TRBJ2-5
d_gene: NA
CDR3nt: TGCGCCAGCAGCTTGGTGGCACAGGGCCAAGAGACCCAGTACTTC
CDR3aa: CASSLVAQGQETQYF

v_gene: TRBV10-2
j_gene: TRBJ2-7
d_gene: TRBD2
CDR3nt: TGTGGACACCGATTAGCGGGAGGGCCCGACGAGCAGTACTTC
CDR3aa: CGHRLAGGPDEQYF

v_gene: TRBV29-1
j_gene: TRBJ2-6
d_gene: TRBD1
CDR3nt: TGCAGCGTTGAGTTGGGACAGCACTCTGGGGCCAACGTCCTGACTTTC
CDR3aa: CSVELGQHSGANVLTF

v_gene: TRBV7-9
j_gene: TRBJ1-3
d_gene: TRBD1
CDR3nt: TGTGCCAGCAGCTCGGACAGGTCTGGAAACACCATATATTTT
CDR3aa: CASSSDRSGNTIYF

v_gene: TRBV18
j_gene: TRBJ1-2
d_gene: NA
CDR3nt: TGTGCCAGCTCACCGGGGGCGGAAGCTAACTATGGCTACACCTTC
CDR3aa: CASSPGAEANYGYTF

v_gene: TRBV5-1
j_gene: TRBJ1-3
d_gene: TRBD1
CDR3nt: TGCGCCAGCAGCCTCGACAGGGGCGCAAACACCATATATTTT
CDR3aa: CASSLDRGANTIYF

v_gene: TRBV2
j_gene: TRBJ1-5
d_gene: NA
CDR3nt: TGTGCCAGCATGAGGGGGGAGGGTCAGCCCCAGCATTTT
CDR3aa: CASMRGEGQPQHF

v_gene: TRBV19
j_gene: TRBJ1-1
d_gene: NA
CDR3nt: TGTGCCAGTAATAAAGCGGGGTTCGGCACTGAAGCTTTCTTT
CDR3aa: CASNKAGFGTEAFF

v_gene: TRBV6-1
j_gene: TRBJ1-5
d_gene: NA
CDR3nt: TGTGCCAGCAGTGAATACAGGGTAAGCAATCAGCCCCAGCATTTT
CDR3aa: CASSEYRVSNQPQHF

v_gene: TRBV5-6
j_gene: TRBJ1-4
d_gene: TRBD1
CDR3nt: TGTGCCAGCAGCGGTGGGACAGGGTTTAATGAAAAACTGTTTTTT
CDR3aa: CASSGGTGFNEKLFF

v_gene: TRBV27
j_gene: TRBJ1-2
d_gene: TRBD1
CDR3nt: TGTGCCAGCAGTCTCAGACAGGGGGTCTATGGCTACACCTTC
CDR3aa: CASSLRQGVYGYTF

v_gene: TRBV14
j_gene: TRBJ2-7
d_gene: NA
CDR3nt: TGTGCCAGCAGCCTGGGACTTTTCCCCTACGAGCAGTACTTC
CDR3aa: CASSLGLFPYEQYF

v_gene: TRBV14
j_gene: TRBJ1-1
d_gene: NA
CDR3nt: TGTGCCAGCAGCCAAGACTTGACGGGATCGGAAGCTTTCTTT
CDR3aa: CASSQDLTGSEAFF

v_gene: TRBV5-8
j_gene: TRBJ2-1
d_gene: NA
CDR3nt: TGTGCCAGCAGCTTGAACACAGTTAGTTCCTTCTTC
CDR3aa: CASSLNTVSSFF

v_gene: TRBV19
j_gene: TRBJ2-6
d_gene: TRBD1
CDR3nt: TGTGCCAGTAGCTTTACAGGGGCAACCTCTGGGGCCAACGTCCTGACTTTC
CDR3aa: CASSFTGATSGANVLTF

v_gene: TRBV18
j_gene: TRBJ2-7
d_gene: TRBD2
CDR3nt: TGTGCCAGCTCACCATTAGCGGGAGGGAGCTCCTACGAGCAGTACTTC
CDR3aa: CASSPLAGGSSYEQYF

v_gene: TRBV10-2
j_gene: TRBJ2-2
d_gene: NA
CDR3nt: TGCGCCAGCTCTACGGCCGGGGAGCTGTTTTTT
CDR3aa: CASSTAGELFF

v_gene: TRBV30
j_gene: TRBJ2-7
d_gene: NA
CDR3nt: TGTGCCTGGAACTGGGGGCCGGCGCCCTCCTACGAGCAGTACTTC
CDR3aa: CAWNWGPAPSYEQYF

v_gene: TRBV5-4
j_gene: TRBJ2-1
d_gene: NA
CDR3nt: TGTGCCAGCAGCTTTGGAGCTGACAATGAGCAGTTCTTC
CDR3aa: CASSFGADNEQFF

v_gene: TRBV12-5
j_gene: TRBJ1-2
d_gene: TRBD1
CDR3nt: TGTGCTAGTGGTTTGTATACAGGGGTGAATGGCTACACCTTC
CDR3aa: CASGLYTGVNGYTF

v_gene: TRBV7-3
j_gene: TRBJ2-5
d_gene: TRBD2
CDR3nt: TGTGCCAGCAGCCCCTACCCGGGACTAGCGGGCCAAGAGACCCAGTACTTC
CDR3aa: CASSPYPGLAGQETQYF

v_gene: TRBV10-3
j_gene: TRBJ2-3
d_gene: NA
CDR3nt: TGTGCCGCCGGAGGGTTACCTGCGCGGACAGATACGCAGTATTTT
CDR3aa: CAAGGLPARTDTQYF

v_gene: TRBV2
j_gene: TRBJ1-4
d_gene: NA
CDR3nt: TGTGCCAGCAGTGAAGCGCAGGTCCTGAATGAAAAACTGTTTTTT
CDR3aa: CASSEAQVLNEKLFF

v_gene: TRBV4-3
j_gene: TRBJ2-7
d_gene: NA
CDR3nt: TGCGCCAGCAGCCAGCGCGGACTGGGCGCCGAGCAGTACTTC
CDR3aa: CASSQRGLGAEQYF

v_gene: TRBV15
j_gene: TRBJ2-2
d_gene: TRBD2
CDR3nt: TGTGCCACCAGCAGCCGACTAGCAGCGAACACCGGGGAGCTGTTTTTT
CDR3aa: CATSSRLAANTGELFF

v_gene: TRBV11-2
j_gene: TRBJ1-2
d_gene: NA
CDR3nt: TGTGCCAGCAGCCTTCAGGGGTATGGCTACACCTTC
CDR3aa: CASSLQGYGYTF